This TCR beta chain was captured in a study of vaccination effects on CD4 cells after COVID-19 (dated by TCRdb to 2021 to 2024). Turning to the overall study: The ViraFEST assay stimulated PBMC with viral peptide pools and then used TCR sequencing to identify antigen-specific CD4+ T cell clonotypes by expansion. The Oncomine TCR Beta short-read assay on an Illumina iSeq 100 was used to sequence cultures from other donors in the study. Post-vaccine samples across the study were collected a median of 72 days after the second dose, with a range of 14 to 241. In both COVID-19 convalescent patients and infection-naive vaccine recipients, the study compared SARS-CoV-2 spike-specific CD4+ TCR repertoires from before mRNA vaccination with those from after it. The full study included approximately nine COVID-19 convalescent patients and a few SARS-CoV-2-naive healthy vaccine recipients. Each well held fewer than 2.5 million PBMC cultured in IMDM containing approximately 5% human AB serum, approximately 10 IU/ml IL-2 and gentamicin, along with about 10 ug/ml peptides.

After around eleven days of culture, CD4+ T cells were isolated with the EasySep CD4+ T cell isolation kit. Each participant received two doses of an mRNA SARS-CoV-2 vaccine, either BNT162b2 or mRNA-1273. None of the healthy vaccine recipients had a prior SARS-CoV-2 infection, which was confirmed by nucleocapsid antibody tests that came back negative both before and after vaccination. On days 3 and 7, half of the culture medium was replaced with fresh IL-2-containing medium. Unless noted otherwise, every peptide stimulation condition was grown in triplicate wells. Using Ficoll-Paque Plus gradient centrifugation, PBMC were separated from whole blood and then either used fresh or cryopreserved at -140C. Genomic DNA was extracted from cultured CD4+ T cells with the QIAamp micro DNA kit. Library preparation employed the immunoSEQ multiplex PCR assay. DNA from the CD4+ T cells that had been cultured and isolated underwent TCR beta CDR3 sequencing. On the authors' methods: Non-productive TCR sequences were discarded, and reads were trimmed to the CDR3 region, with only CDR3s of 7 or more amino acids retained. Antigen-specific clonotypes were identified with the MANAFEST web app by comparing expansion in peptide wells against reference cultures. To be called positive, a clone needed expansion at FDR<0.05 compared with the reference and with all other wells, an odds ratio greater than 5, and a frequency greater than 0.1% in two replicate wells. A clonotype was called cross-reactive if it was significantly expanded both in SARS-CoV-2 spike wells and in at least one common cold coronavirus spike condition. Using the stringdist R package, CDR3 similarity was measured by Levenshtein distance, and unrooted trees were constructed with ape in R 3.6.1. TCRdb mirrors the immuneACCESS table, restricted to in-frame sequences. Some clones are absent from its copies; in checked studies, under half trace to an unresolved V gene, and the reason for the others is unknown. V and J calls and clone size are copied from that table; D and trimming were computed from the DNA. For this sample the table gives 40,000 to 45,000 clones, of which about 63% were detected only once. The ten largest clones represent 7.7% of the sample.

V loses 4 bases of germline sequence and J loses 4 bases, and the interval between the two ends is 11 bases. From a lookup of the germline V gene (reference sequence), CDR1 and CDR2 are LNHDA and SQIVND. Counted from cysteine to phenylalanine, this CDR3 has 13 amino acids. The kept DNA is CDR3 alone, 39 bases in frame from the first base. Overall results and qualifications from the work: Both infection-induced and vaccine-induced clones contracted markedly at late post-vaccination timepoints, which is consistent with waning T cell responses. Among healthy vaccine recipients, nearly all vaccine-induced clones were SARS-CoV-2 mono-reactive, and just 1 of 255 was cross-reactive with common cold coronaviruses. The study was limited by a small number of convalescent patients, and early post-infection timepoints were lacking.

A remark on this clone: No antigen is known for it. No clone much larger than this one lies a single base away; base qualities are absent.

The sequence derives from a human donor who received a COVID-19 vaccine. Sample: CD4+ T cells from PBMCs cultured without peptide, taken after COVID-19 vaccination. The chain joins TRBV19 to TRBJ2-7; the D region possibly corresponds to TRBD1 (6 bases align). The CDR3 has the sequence CASSNWGPYEQYF. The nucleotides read TGTGCCAGTAGTAATTGGGGGCCATACGAGCAGTACTTC.